This entry lists 5 T cell receptor beta chains sequenced from one sample in a study of response to subunit inactivated influenza vaccine. TCRdb analysed the RT-PCR reads with MiXCR anew, one entry per CDR3 protein. The table shows some 300,000 distinct CDR3 sequences, with roughly 22% occurring only once. The source material was PBMCs from blood, sampled less than 22 months after vaccination. All receptors come from a man between 45 and 75 years old who received an inactivated influenza vaccine.

This clonotype was counted between two and nine times. The chain uses TRBV5-1 and TRBJ1-6, with D hard to call. This CDR3 is 13 amino acids long. Germline V gene lookup returns CDR1 SGHRS and CDR2 YFSETQ. Trimming took off 4 bases at V and 9 bases at J, with 11 bases between the two ends. The CDR3 nucleotides are TGCGCCAGCAGCCCGGGTTATGGTTCACCCCTCCACTTT. Translating it yields CASSPGYGSPLHF.

A few counts support this clonotype. This chain connects TRBV11-2 to TRBJ1-2, with a tentative D call TRBD1 (6 bases). CDR1 is SGHAT and CDR2 is FQNNGV in the germline V gene. V shed 6 bases and J shed 9 bases, with 20 bases lying between them. The CDR3 loop spans 14 amino acids. The CDR3 loop is CASSPTSGGPSYTF. CDR3 sequence (DNA): TGTGCCAGCAGTCCGACATCGGGGGGCCCGAGCTACACCTTC.

Concerning this clonotype itself: Mismatch with germline at one junction end may stem from a read error. The V gene is TRBV7-7, the J gene TRBJ2-5; D might be TRBD1 (6 bases). The germline V gene encodes CDR1 SSHAT and CDR2 FNYEAQ (reference sequence). The CDR3 extends over 15 amino acids. CDR3 in amino acids: CASSLGDTRRETQYF. CDR3 nucleotide sequence: TGTGCTAGCAGCTTAGGGGACACCCGGAGAGAGACCCAGTACTTC.

This clonotype turned up a few times. J is TRBJ1-1 and V is TRBV11-2, with 7 bases lining up with TRBD1. J gave up 0 bases and V 0 bases, and 4 bases lay outside the gene matches. CDR3 length: 16 residues. Germline values: CDR1 SGHAT, CDR2 FQNNGV. The CDR3 region is CASSLETGIMNTEAFF. CDR3 nucleotides: TGTGCCAGCAGCTTAGAGACAGGGATAATGAACACTGAAGCTTTCTTT.

This chain links TRBV7-2 with TRBJ1-1, with D maybe TRBD1 (5 bases). The CDR3 length is 13 residues. The germline V and J ends were trimmed by 4 bases and 4 bases, with 10 bases remaining between them. Germline assignment: CDR1 SGHTA and CDR2 FQGNSA. CDR3 residues: CASSSRQSTEAFF. Written as DNA, the CDR3 is TGTGCCAGCAGCTCCCGACAGAGCACTGAAGCTTTCTTT.